Presented here are 13 T cell receptor beta chains from one specimen sequenced in a study of T-cell reconstitution after alpha-beta-depleted transplantation in children. Preparing the TCRbeta library involved the use of unique molecular identifiers. TCRdb reprocessed the PCR reads with MiXCR, giving one entry per CDR3 protein. The sample holds about 490,000 distinct CDR3 sequences, under 12% seen once. The sample consisted of PBMCs, taken before TCRalphabeta/CD19-depleted stem cell transplant. The receptors derive from a child aged 2 to 9 with inherited bone marrow failure, due to receive a stem cell transplant.

The rearrangement uses TRBV7-2 and TRBJ1-2; 10 nucleotides agree with TRBD1. The CDR3 is made up of 15 amino acids. From germline, CDR1 is SGHTA and CDR2 FQGNSA. The J segment lost 6 bases and the V segment lost 0 bases, leaving 4 bases of the junction unmatched. The CDR3 sequence is CASSLAPGQGNGYTF. CDR3 coding DNA: TGTGCCAGCAGCTTAGCGCCGGGACAGGGGAATGGCTACACCTTC.

This clonotype was picked up many times. CDR3 sequence (DNA): TGTGCCAGCAGTTATCCCCGGTCCACAGATACGCAGTATTTT. Protein sequence: CASSYPRSTDTQYF. The chain employs TRBV5-5 and TRBJ2-3; D not certain. The CDR3 is made up of 14 amino acids. Trimming removed 5 bases at V and 2 bases at J, with 12 bases between. The V gene's germline CDR1 is SGHKS and CDR2 YYEKEE (reference sequence).

The chain combines TRBV20-1 with TRBJ1-2; D is undetermined. Germline V gives CDR1 DFQATT, CDR2 SNEGSKA (reference sequence). Trimming pared 3 bases from V and 4 bases from J, leaving 6 bases between. The CDR3 length is 11 residues. CDR3 nucleotides: TGCAGTGCTAGTTTGGGCTATGGCTACACCTTC. Amino acids: CSASLGYGYTF.

In this sample, this clonotype turned up many times. The chain is built from TRBV4-3 and TRBJ2-1; perhaps TRBD2 as D (6 bases). The CDR3 length is 17 residues. V lost 0 bases, J lost 2 bases, and 14 bases lay in between. Germline CDR1 reads LGHNA; CDR2 reads YSLEER. CDR3 region: CASSQEEGRITYNEQFF. The CDR3 nucleotides read TGCGCCAGCAGCCAAGAGGAGGGGCGGATAACCTACAATGAGCAGTTCTTC.

There are a few counts of this clonotype. J is TRBJ2-1 and V is TRBV5-1; 8 positions match TRBD2. With V trimmed by 3 bases and J by 2 bases, 7 bases remained unmatched. This CDR3 is 16 amino acids long. Germline V gene sequence: CDR1 SGHRS, CDR2 YFSETQ. The CDR3 region is CASSWGERGPYNEQFF. For the CDR3, the DNA is TGCGCCAGCAGCTGGGGCGAGCGGGGGCCCTACAATGAGCAGTTCTTC.

The rearrangement uses TRBV20-1 and TRBJ2-7; D unresolved. V was trimmed by 5 bases and J by 1 base, leaving 12 bases between them. CDR1 and CDR2 from the germline V gene are DFQATT and SNEGSKA (reference sequence). The CDR3 is made up of 13 amino acids. The CDR3 nucleotides are TGCAGTGCTCCCGACGGTATGTCCTACGAGCAGTACTTC. Its protein product is CSAPDGMSYEQYF.

This clonotype was detected many times. The chain carries TRBV18 and TRBJ2-5; the D is unclear. CDR1 KGHSH and CDR2 LQKENI come from the germline V gene. This CDR3 region has 12 residues. Trimming left V 2 bases short and J 5 bases short, with 6 bases between. CDR3 amino acids: CASSPNHETQYF. CDR3 nucleotide sequence: TGTGCCAGCTCACCAAATCACGAGACCCAGTACTTC.

This clonotype was recorded at least ten times. The rearrangement uses TRBV9 and TRBJ2-1; 12 bases are a match to TRBD2. CDR1 is SGDLS, CDR2 YYNGEE, per germline. The junction had 8 bases not matched to a gene; V was cut back by 4 bases and J by 0 bases. The CDR3 runs 18 residues. CDR3 coding DNA: TGTGCCAGCAGCCCTCGGGCTAGCGGGAGGGCCTCCTACAATGAGCAGTTCTTC. It yields the protein CASSPRASGRASYNEQFF. Complete variable domain (other parts from reference TRBV9 and TRBJ2-1): DSGVTQTPKHLITATGQRVTLRCSPRSGDLSVYWYQQSLDQGLQFLIQYYNGEERAKGNILERFSAQQFPDLHSELNLSSLELGDSALYFCASSPRASGRASYNEQFFGPGTRLTVL.

This clonotype occurred many times. The V call is TRBV15, the J call TRBJ1-2; D is undetermined. This CDR3 contains 13 residues. Germline values: CDR1 LNHNV, CDR2 YYDKDF (reference sequence). The V end lost 0 bases, the J end lost 4 bases, and 6 bases lay between the germline ends. Here the CDR3 reads CATSRDHGYGYTF. DNA for the CDR3: TGTGCCACCAGCAGAGATCACGGCTATGGCTACACCTTC.

This clonotype was picked up many times. CDR3 in amino acids: CASSEGPQGAYGYTF. CDR3 nucleotide sequence: TGTGCCAGCAGTGAGGGGCCACAGGGGGCCTATGGCTACACCTTC. V is TRBV2 and J is TRBJ1-2; the match to TRBD1 covers 9 bases. J lost 4 bases, V lost 3 bases, and 6 bases had no gene match. CDR3 length: 15 amino acids. Germline CDR1 and CDR2: SNHLY and FYNNEI.

This clonotype showed up many times. V and J are TRBV15 and TRBJ1-1; D gene ambiguous. V lost 8 bases, J lost 0 bases, and 13 bases lay in between. Per the germline V gene, CDR1 is LNHNV and CDR2 is YYDKDF (reference sequence). This CDR3 spans 14 amino acids. The CDR3 loop reads CATRPRVMNTEAFF. CDR3 DNA sequence: TGTGCCACCCGACCGAGGGTGATGAACACTGAAGCTTTCTTT. Full variable domain (missing parts from reference TRBV15 and TRBJ1-1): DAMVIQNPRYQVTQFGKPVTLSCSQTLNHNVMYWYQQKSSQAPKLLFHYYDKDFNNEADTPDNFQSRRPNTSFCFLDIRSPGLGDTAMYLCATRPRVMNTEAFFGQGTRLTVV.

This clonotype came up a few times. J is TRBJ2-7 and V is TRBV20-1; 8 bases are a match to TRBD2. CDR3 size: 15 residues. Trimming took 8 bases from V and 3 from J; bases not matched to a gene: 15. CDR1 and CDR2 (germline): DFQATT, SNEGSKA (reference sequence). This chain's CDR3 is CSHNRGLAGFYEQYF. CDR3 nucleotides: TGCAGTCACAACCGGGGGCTAGCGGGTTTCTACGAGCAGTACTTC.

This clonotype showed up many times. This sequence joins TRBV29-1 and TRBJ2-7; D not certain. This CDR3 contains 13 residues. The germline V and J ends were trimmed by 7 bases and 0 bases, with 13 bases remaining between them. Germline V gene data show CDR1 as SQVTM and CDR2 as ANQGSEA. This CDR3 reads CSALGRSSYEQYF. DNA for the CDR3: TGCAGCGCCCTAGGACGGAGCTCCTACGAGCAGTACTTC.